This T cell receptor beta chain was observed in a study of blood T cell repertoires in COVID-19. About the study: Samples of COVID-19 (acute and convalescent) were obtained from the United States, Italy and Spain. T cells, B-cell-depleted T cells, or PBMCs provided the cDNA or gDNA that served as material.

The CDR3 totals 15 residues. CDR1 and CDR2 (germline): SGHTA, FQGNSA. The V end lost 4 bases, the J end lost 2 bases, and 15 bases lay between the germline ends. Sequencing used immunoSEQ multiplex PCR; TCRdb keeps in-frame clones, though not all of them. Of some 400,000 clones in the sample, more than 75% were seen once. The J gene is TRBJ2-7, the V gene TRBV7-2, with a possible D match to TRBD1 (5 bases). This clonotype originated in a human donor with acute or convalescent COVID-19. The donor label of this sample is uncertain. Sequenced input: peripheral blood. The CDR3 reads CASSWVGEAAYEQYF. The CDR3 nucleotides read TGTGCCAGCAGCTGGGTAGGGGAAGCCGCCTACGAGCAGTACTTC. Combining the CDR3 with reference TRBV7-2 and TRBJ2-7 gives the whole variable domain GAGVSQSPSNKVTEKGKDVELRCDPISGHTALYWYRQSLGQGLEFLIYFQGNSAPDKSGLPSDRFSAERTGGSVSTLTIQRTQQEDSAVYLCASSWVGEAAYEQYFGPGTRLTVT.